The 24 T cell receptor beta chains below all came from one sample that was sequenced in a study of shared clonotypes between healthy human individuals. Produced via immunoSEQ multiplex PCR; TCRdb's table is partial and in-frame only. The sample consists of some 2.4 million clones, more than 85% of them appearing once. The specimen was naive CD4+ T cells from PBMCs. Noted subset: CD45RA+ positively selected. The receptor set was obtained from a man younger than 35 in good health. Some clones in this sample may be carry-over from other donors' samples.

The rearrangement links TRBV28 to TRBJ2-7; D remains unclear. Germline V CDR1 and CDR2: MDHEN, SYDVKM. V lost 5 bases, J lost 6 bases, and 14 bases lay in between. CDR3 size: 13 residues. CDR3 nucleotides: TGTGCCAGCAGTCGGGCCGGAAGCCCCGAGCAGTACTTC. As protein: CASSRAGSPEQYF.

V is TRBV2 and J is TRBJ2-2; no reliable D call. The CDR3 length is 12 residues. The germline V gene has CDR1 SNHLY and CDR2 FYNNEI. CDR3 amino acids: CGAGPNTGELFF. The DNA for the CDR3 is TGTGGCGCCGGGCCTAACACCGGGGAGCTGTTTTTT.

Regarding this clone: Distinct nucleotide sequences in the sample also encode this CDR3. V usage is TRBV28 and J usage is TRBJ2-7; 11 bases fit TRBD1. In germline, CDR1 is MDHEN, CDR2 SYDVKM. The CDR3 is 15 amino acids. The trim removed 4 bases at V and 2 bases at J, leaving 4 bases unmatched. The CDR3 protein is CASSSPGQGAYEQYF. The CDR3 coding sequence is TGTGCCAGCAGTTCCCCGGGACAGGGGGCCTACGAGCAGTACTTC.

This clone was detected only once. This sequence joins TRBV2 and TRBJ2-7, with 9 positions matching TRBD1. The V and J ends lost 6 bases and 4 bases, in that order; junction bases with no gene match: 19. The CDR3 spans 18 residues. Germline lookup yields CDR1 SNHLY and CDR2 FYNNEI. The CDR3 region is CASSNPGGGQGLTYEQYF. The CDR3 region has the DNA TGTGCCAGCAGCAACCCTGGGGGGGGACAGGGCCTAACTTACGAGCAGTACTTC.

The rearrangement joins TRBV28 to TRBJ2-7; TRBD1 is a possible D gene (6 bases). Germline V gene lookup returns CDR1 MDHEN and CDR2 SYDVKM. V lost 7 bases, J lost 4 bases, and 17 bases lay in between. This CDR3 spans 14 amino acids. The CDR3 region is CASKAGTPVYEQYF. The DNA for the CDR3 is TGTGCCAGCAAAGCCGGGACACCAGTTTACGAGCAGTACTTC.

The gene calls are TRBV10-1 and TRBJ2-7; TRBD1 agrees at 9 bases. Germline V gene lookup returns CDR1 WNHNN and CDR2 SYGVQD (reference sequence). The CDR3 covers 19 residues. V dropped 2 bases and J dropped 1; count of bases not matched to a gene: 15. DNA of the CDR3: TGCGCCAGCAGTGAGAGGCCGGGACAGGGCGGAATAGGATCCTACGAGCAGTACTTC. This gives the protein CASSERPGQGGIGSYEQYF.

This chain joins TRBV7-2 and TRBJ1-2, with D possibly TRBD1 on 5 matching bases. V lost 0 bases and J 7 bases, leaving 12 bases between the germline ends. Germline lookup yields CDR1 SGHTA and CDR2 FQGNSA. The CDR3 sequence is 14 residues long. The CDR3 protein is CASSLASLGPGYTF. CDR3 DNA sequence: TGTGCCAGCAGCTTAGCCAGTCTGGGGCCTGGCTACACCTTC.

The chain couples TRBV19 to TRBJ2-7; D gene ambiguous. The CDR3 extends over 13 amino acids. Germline CDR1 reads LNHDA; CDR2 reads SQIVND (reference sequence). The germline V and J ends were trimmed by 3 bases and 3 bases, with 9 bases remaining between them. The CDR3 sequence is CASSIDKNYEQYF. The CDR3 DNA sequence: TGTGCCAGTAGTATCGACAAGAACTACGAGCAGTACTTC.

The chain combines TRBV20-1 with TRBJ2-7; D is uncertain. Deletions cut 0 bases from V and 6 bases from J, with 6 bases between. Germline values: CDR1 DFQATT, CDR2 SNEGSKA (reference sequence). The CDR3 sequence is 11 residues long. The CDR3 sequence: CSARDSVEQYF. In DNA form, the CDR3 reads TGCAGTGCTAGAGATTCGGTCGAGCAGTACTTC.

This clone has a handful of counts. The V gene is TRBV19, the J gene TRBJ2-7, with TRBD1 matching 8 bases. Germline lookup yields CDR1 LNHDA and CDR2 SQIVND (reference sequence). V trimming: 5 bases; J trimming: 3 bases; junction bases outside the gene matches: 9. The length of the CDR3 is 15 residues. In DNA form, the CDR3 reads TGTGCCAGTAGTGAGTCGAGACAGGGGAACTACGAGCAGTACTTC. Its translation: CASSESRQGNYEQYF.

The V call is TRBV7-9, the J call TRBJ2-5; D is perhaps TRBD2 (7 bases). Germline loops: CDR1 SEHNR, CDR2 FQNEAQ (reference sequence). The CDR3 runs 15 residues. The germline V and J ends were trimmed by 3 bases and 4 bases, with 15 bases remaining between them. CDR3 residues: CASSFGLGGPETQYF. CDR3 DNA: TGTGCCAGCAGCTTTGGACTAGGGGGGCCAGAGACCCAGTACTTC.

This chain joins TRBV2 and TRBJ2-7; D possibly corresponds to TRBD1 (5 bases). This CDR3 is built from 13 residues. CDR1 SNHLY and CDR2 FYNNEI come from the germline V gene. V lost 5 bases and J lost 10, with 18 bases in between. This chain's CDR3 is CASSPILGQGQYF. CDR3 DNA: TGTGCCAGCAGTCCGATTTTGGGGCAGGGCCAGTACTTC.

This clone came up a few times. Different DNA sequences within this sample yield the same CDR3. The chain combines TRBV5-1 with TRBJ1-1, with 7 bases that match TRBD1. V trimming: 2 bases; J trimming: 1 base; junction bases outside the gene matches: 2. In germline, CDR1 is SGHRS, CDR2 YFSETQ. This CDR3 is 14 amino acids long. The CDR3 region has the DNA TGCGCCAGCAGCTTACAGGGGACGAACACTGAAGCTTTCTTT. Translation gives CASSLQGTNTEAFF.

This chain uses TRBV30 with TRBJ2-5; D ambiguous. With the DNA end fitting TRBJ2-7 better, the J assignment may be wrong. This CDR3 contains 12 residues. Germline lookup yields CDR1 GTSNPN and CDR2 SVGIG (reference sequence). As DNA, the CDR3 is TGTGCCTGGACACAGAACTCCTACGAGCAGTACTTC. Translation gives CAWTQNSYEQYF.

The rearrangement uses TRBV5-1 and TRBJ2-1; D gene unclear. Germline values: CDR1 SGHRS, CDR2 YFSETQ. This CDR3 region has 14 residues. V shed 4 bases and J shed 8 bases, with 16 bases lying between them. CDR3 amino acids: CASSLEPESHEQFF. The CDR3 bases are TGCGCCAGCAGCCTAGAGCCCGAGTCACATGAGCAGTTCTTC.

The chain is built from TRBV6-5 and TRBJ2-1, with D maybe TRBD1 (6 bases). CDR1 MNHEY and CDR2 SVGAGI come from the germline V gene. Trimming removed 4 bases from V and 2 bases from J, with 12 bases in between. This CDR3 has 15 amino acids. The CDR3 sequence: CASSSPGATYNEQFF. Here the CDR3 DNA reads TGTGCCAGCAGTTCGCCAGGGGCTACCTACAATGAGCAGTTCTTC.

The J gene is TRBJ1-1, the V gene TRBV14; D call uncertain. Germline V gene sequence: CDR1 SGHDN, CDR2 FVKESK. The CDR3 spans 14 residues. V was clipped by 1 base and J by 3 bases, with 9 bases between them. CDR3 residues: CASSQGSGDTEAFF. The DNA for the CDR3 is TGTGCCAGCAGCCAAGGTTCCGGCGACACTGAAGCTTTCTTT.

This chain joins TRBV5-1 and TRBJ1-5, with D uncertain. CDR3 length equals 14 residues. Trimming pared 4 bases from V and 5 bases from J, leaving 13 bases between. CDR1 is SGHRS, CDR2 YFSETQ, per germline. The chain's CDR3 is CASSPDGFYQPQHF. The CDR3, as DNA: TGCGCCAGCAGCCCGGACGGATTCTATCAGCCCCAGCATTTT.

The chain joins TRBV19 to TRBJ1-5, with D tentatively TRBD1 (5 bases). V was clipped by 8 bases and J by 6 bases, with 17 bases between them. CDR1 is LNHDA, CDR2 SQIVND, per germline (reference sequence). CDR3 size: 14 residues. The CDR3 DNA follows: TGTGCCAGTCGGGTGATTTCGGGGGGTCAGCCCCAGCATTTT. This gives the protein CASRVISGGQPQHF.

The CDR3 reads CASSPRLEVDTGELFF. The CDR3 DNA sequence: TGTGCCAGCTCACCCCGGCTAGAGGTTGACACCGGGGAGCTGTTTTTT. The chain uses TRBV18 and TRBJ2-2; D is unresolved. The CDR3 runs to 16 residues. Germline-derived CDR1 and CDR2 are KGHSH and LQKENI. Trimming removed 3 bases at V and 3 bases at J, with 14 bases between.

The chain carries TRBV19 and TRBJ2-7; possibly TRBD1 for D (6 bases). The CDR3 spans 17 residues. From germline, CDR1 is LNHDA and CDR2 SQIVND (reference sequence). Trimming shortened V by 4 bases and J by 3 bases, and 22 bases separated the two germline ends. CDR3 region: CASSNDDPWQGNYEQYF. CDR3 bases: TGTGCCAGTAGTAACGACGACCCTTGGCAGGGGAACTACGAGCAGTACTTC.

This clone has just a few counts. The genes are TRBV10-3 and TRBJ2-7; a possible D gene is TRBD1 (6 bases). This CDR3 is 15 amino acids long. V lost 2 bases and J lost 4, with 15 bases in between. Germline V gene data show CDR1 as ENHRY and CDR2 as SYGVKD. The CDR3 nucleotides are TGTGCCATCAGTGAGGTAACAGGGAAGTCGTACGAGCAGTACTTC. Translated, it gives CAISEVTGKSYEQYF.

The chain recombines TRBV28 with TRBJ1-3; D uncertain. Germline V CDR1 and CDR2: MDHEN, SYDVKM. The CDR3 is made up of 16 amino acids. Trimming pared 2 bases from V and 0 bases from J, leaving 11 bases between. CDR3 nucleotide sequence: TGTGCCAGCAGTTTAGAGGTAGCGATCTCTGGAAACACCATATATTTT. Its protein product is CASSLEVAISGNTIYF.

The rearrangement uses TRBV27 and TRBJ2-7, with TRBD2 matching over 9 bases. Germline V CDR1 and CDR2: MNHEY, SMNVEV (reference sequence). J lost 4 bases, V lost 5 bases, and 3 bases had no gene match. The CDR3 extends over 13 amino acids. CDR3 nucleotides: TGTGCCAGCAGTCCTAGCGGGATTTACGAGCAGTACTTC. Its protein is CASSPSGIYEQYF.